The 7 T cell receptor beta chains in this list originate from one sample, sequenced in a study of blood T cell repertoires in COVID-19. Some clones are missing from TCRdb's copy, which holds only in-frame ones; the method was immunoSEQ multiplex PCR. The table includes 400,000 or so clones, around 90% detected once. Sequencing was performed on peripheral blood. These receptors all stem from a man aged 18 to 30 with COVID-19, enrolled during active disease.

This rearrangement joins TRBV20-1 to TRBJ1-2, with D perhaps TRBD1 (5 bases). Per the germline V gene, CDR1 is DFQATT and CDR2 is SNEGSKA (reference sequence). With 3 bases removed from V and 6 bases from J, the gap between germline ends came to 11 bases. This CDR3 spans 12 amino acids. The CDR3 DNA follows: TGCAGTGCTAGTAGGGGAGGGGATGGCTACACCTTC. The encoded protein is CSASRGGDGYTF.

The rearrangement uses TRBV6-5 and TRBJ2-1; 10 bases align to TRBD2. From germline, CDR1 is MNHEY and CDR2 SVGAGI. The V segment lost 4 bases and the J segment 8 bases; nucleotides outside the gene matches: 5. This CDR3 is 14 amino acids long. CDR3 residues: CASSLSGGVDEQFF. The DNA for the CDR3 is TGTGCCAGCAGTTTGAGCGGGGGGGTCGATGAGCAGTTCTTC.

For the CDR3, the DNA is TGTGCCAGCAGCCCCGATCCCCGGGATACGCAGTATTTT. Protein sequence: CASSPDPRDTQYF. The J gene is TRBJ2-3, the V gene TRBV7-2, with D hard to call. The CDR3 has 13 residues. Trimming took off 5 bases at V and 6 bases at J, with 12 bases between the two ends. In germline, CDR1 is SGHTA, CDR2 FQGNSA. Full variable domain (missing parts from reference TRBV7-2 and TRBJ2-3): GAGVSQSPSNKVTEKGKDVELRCDPISGHTALYWYRQSLGQGLEFLIYFQGNSAPDKSGLPSDRFSAERTGGSVSTLTIQRTQQEDSAVYLCASSPDPRDTQYFGPGTRLTVL.

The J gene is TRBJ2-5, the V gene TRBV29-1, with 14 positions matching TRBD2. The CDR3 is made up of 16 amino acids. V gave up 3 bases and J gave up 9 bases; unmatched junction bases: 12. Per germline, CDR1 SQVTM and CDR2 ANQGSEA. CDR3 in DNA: TGCAGCGTTGAGGACCCGGGACTAGCGGGAGTGTCGGCCCAGTACTTC. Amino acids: CSVEDPGLAGVSAQYF.

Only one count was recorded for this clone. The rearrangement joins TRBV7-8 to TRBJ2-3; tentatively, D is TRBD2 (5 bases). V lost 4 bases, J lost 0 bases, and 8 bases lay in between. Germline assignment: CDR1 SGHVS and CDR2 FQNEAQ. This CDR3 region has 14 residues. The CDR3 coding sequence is TGTGCCAGCAGCTACAGAGGGAGCACAGATACGCAGTATTTT. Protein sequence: CASSYRGSTDTQYF.

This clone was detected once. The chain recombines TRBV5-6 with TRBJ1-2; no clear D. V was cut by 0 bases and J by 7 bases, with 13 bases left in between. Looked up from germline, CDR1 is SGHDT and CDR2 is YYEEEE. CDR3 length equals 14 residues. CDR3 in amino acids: CASSLVSGRGGYTF. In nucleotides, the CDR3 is TGTGCCAGCAGCTTGGTTTCCGGTCGTGGTGGCTACACCTTC.

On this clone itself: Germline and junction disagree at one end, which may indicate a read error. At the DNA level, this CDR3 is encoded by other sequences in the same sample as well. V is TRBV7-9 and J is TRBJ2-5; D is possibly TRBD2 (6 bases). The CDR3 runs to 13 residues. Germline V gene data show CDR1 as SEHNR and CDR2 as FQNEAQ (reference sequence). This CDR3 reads CASSWDFQETQYF. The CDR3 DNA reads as TGTGCCAGCAGCTGGGACTTCCAAGAGACTCAGTACTTC.